This TCR beta chain was profiled in a study of CD8 T cells in ankylosing spondylitis. A single record per CDR3 protein comes from TCRdb applying MiXCR to the 5' RACE reads. The sample includes 300,000 to 350,000 distinct CDR3 sequences, less than 25% of them seen just once. V was pared by 5 bases and J by 1 base, with 10 bases of the junction left unmatched. This CDR3 is 17 amino acids long. Per the germline V gene, CDR1 is MNHNS and CDR2 is SASEGT. This clonotype was seen many times. The genes are TRBV6-1 and TRBJ2-3, with 9 bases that match TRBD2. The sample was blood, either unsorted or a sorted T cell fraction (not recorded which). The TCR comes from a female donor with ankylosing spondylitis or in good health (not recorded which). CDR3 DNA sequence: TGTGCCAGCAGTCTCCCACCGTTAGCGGGAGGCACAGATACGCAGTATTTT. Amino acid sequence: CASSLPPLAGGTDTQYF.